One T cell receptor (beta chain) is described in this entry. Treatment noted: oral pan-JAK inhibitor, 5-10 mg twice daily. The record originates from a study of CD8+ T cells in alopecia areata. Extraction of RNA preceded its reverse transcription into cDNA, which served as the sequencing template. Generated by immunoSEQ multiplex PCR, the TCRdb table keeps only in-frame clones and is missing some. This table has around 150,000 clones, roughly four fifths appearing once. V was clipped by 3 bases and J by 11 bases; unmatched bases: 9. The CDR3 runs to 14 residues. The germline CDR1 and CDR2 sequences are SNHLY and FYNNEI.

The specimen comprised CD8+ T cells sorted from blood, sampled at week 4, from a patient treated with tofacitinib. V is TRBV2 and J is TRBJ2-3; 9 bases agree with TRBD2. The clonotype comes from a human donor with alopecia areata. The CDR3 loop is CASSERSGGGEQYF. For the CDR3, the DNA is TGTGCCAGCAGTGAGAGATCGGGCGGGGGGGAGCAGTATTTT.